This TCR beta chain is from a study of beta chain features in type 1 diabetes. Whole-study context: There was similarity between patients and healthy donors in age, gender and cell yields.

General study findings and limits: A moderate, significant TCRB CDR3 shortening appeared in type 1 diabetes across four CD4+ subsets. The naive, central memory and Treg TCRB repertoires looked more alike in patients than they did in healthy donors.

With regard to this clone: Its antigen is unidentified.

Expressed TCRB transcripts got sequenced, as all isolated RNA was reverse transcribed. Only in-frame clones appear in the TCRdb table, and some are missing; sequencing was by immunoSEQ multiplex PCR. Of some 350,000 clones detected, about 13% appear once; the ten largest clones hold about 0.015%. The clonotype was recovered from a woman aged 18 to 35 with type 1 diabetes. Sequencing was carried out using naive CD4+ T cells from blood.

This chain's CDR3 is CASSPQPRETQYF. CDR3 nucleotide sequence: TGTGCCAGCTCACCACAGCCGCGAGAGACCCAGTACTTC. The chain carries TRBV18 and TRBJ2-5; the D is unclear. Trimming stripped 1 base from V and 4 bases from J, with 7 bases between. Germline-derived CDR1 and CDR2 are KGHSH and LQKENI. The CDR3 has 13 amino acids.